The table lists the clone carrying this T cell receptor beta chain with many counts. What it binds is not known. This specimen comes from a study of T cells in Graves' hyperthyroidism and ophthalmopathy. Authors of the study amplified TCR beta CDR3 regions from RNA transcripts. TCR CDR3 regions were first amplified by RT-PCR with HTBI primers. MiXCR, run by TCRdb on the multiplex PCR reads, gives a single entry per CDR3 protein. The sample records around 350,000 distinct CDR3 sequences, nearly 15% being singletons. Each person with ophthalmopathy scored at least 3 on the Clinical Activity Score, reached NOSPECS grade 4 or higher, and had been ill under 3 months. Notes on the study in general: A model of 13 V-J pairs discriminated ophthalmopathy from stable hyperthyroidism.

This TCR was recovered from a woman aged 55-69 years with Graves' ophthalmopathy. The sequenced material came from blood.

Here the CDR3 DNA reads TGTGCCAGCAGCACGGGAAGAACTATGGTCGGCACCTTC. Translating gives CASSTGRTMVGTF. The V gene is TRBV11-2, the J gene TRBJ1-2; D is uncertain. Germline CDR1 and CDR2: SGHAT and FQNNGV. This CDR3 has 13 residues. V was pared by 5 bases and J by 13 bases, with 20 bases between.